This T cell receptor beta chain derives from a study of T-cell memory formation after mild COVID-19. Study at large: In these data, TCR clusters were largely donor specific.

Germline lookup yields CDR1 SGHRS and CDR2 YFSETQ. Losses at the gene ends were 5 bases for V and 6 bases for J; bases not matched to a gene: 15. This CDR3 contains 17 residues. Comments on this clonotype: The antigen is undetermined.

Study-level results: There were some responding clones in pre-infection memory, which suggested that cross-reactive memory had joined.

From 5'RACE with constant-segment primers came TCR alpha and TCR beta cDNA libraries that carried sample barcodes and UMIs. From the 5' RACE reads, TCRdb called clonotypes with MiXCR, one entry per CDR3 protein. The sample has approximately 440,000 distinct CDR3 sequences, 20% seen once; the top ten hold approximately 8.1%. The chain joins TRBV5-1 to TRBJ2-1; TRBD1 agrees at 9 bases. This clonotype was sampled from an adult woman who had mild COVID-19 (a few samples of this study predate the infection). Cell type and time point are not known. Sequenced material: PBMCs or a T cell subset sorted from them (not recorded which). The CDR3 sequence: CASSYTPGQGFSNEQFF. CDR3 nucleotide sequence: TGCGCCAGCAGTTACACTCCGGGACAGGGATTTAGCAATGAGCAGTTCTTC.